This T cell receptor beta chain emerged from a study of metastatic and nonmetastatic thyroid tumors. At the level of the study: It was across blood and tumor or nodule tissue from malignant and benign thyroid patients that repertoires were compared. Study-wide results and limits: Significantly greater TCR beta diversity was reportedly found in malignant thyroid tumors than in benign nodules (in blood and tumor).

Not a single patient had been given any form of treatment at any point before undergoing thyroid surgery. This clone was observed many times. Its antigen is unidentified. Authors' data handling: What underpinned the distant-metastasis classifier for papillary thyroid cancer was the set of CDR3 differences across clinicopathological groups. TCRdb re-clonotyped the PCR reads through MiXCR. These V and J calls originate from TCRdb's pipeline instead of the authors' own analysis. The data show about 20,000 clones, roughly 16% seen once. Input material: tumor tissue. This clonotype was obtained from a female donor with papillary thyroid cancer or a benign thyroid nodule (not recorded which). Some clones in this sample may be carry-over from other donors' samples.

The CDR3 loop reads CASGAGVNQETQYF. The CDR3 region has the DNA TGCGCCAGCGGGGCAGGGGTAAACCAAGAGACCCAGTACTTC. The chain couples TRBV5-1 to TRBJ2-5, with a weak D call TRBD1 (6 bases). The CDR3 runs to 14 residues. The germline V and J ends were trimmed by 7 bases and 0 bases, with 13 bases remaining between them. In germline, CDR1 is SGHRS, CDR2 YFSETQ.